The source of this TCR beta chain is a study of T cell clonality in common variable immunodeficiency. Whole-study results and caveats: Fewer deletions and N-nucleotide insertions were reportedly seen in common variable immunodeficiency TCR beta sequences. T cell subpopulation sequencing would be needed to explain CVID clonality. Links between repertoire features and CVID complications were heterogeneity-limited.

This clone was picked up many times. The antigen is undetermined. The CDR3 end is not reached by the read, which stops 3 residues before it; the germline J gene fills it in. Assay: immunoSEQ multiplex PCR; the TCRdb copy retains only in-frame clones and omits some. The data list about 33,000 clones, none observed once; about 6% falls to the top ten. V shed 4 bases and J shed 4 bases, with 13 bases lying between them. The CDR3 is 14 amino acids. Germline V gene lookup returns CDR1 SGHTS and CDR2 YDEGEE. For at least one year, all CVID subjects received replacement immunoglobulin. The sequence was collected from a human donor with common variable immunodeficiency. Sequencing input: peripheral blood mononuclear cells. The V call is TRBV5-8, the J call TRBJ2-3; weak D call: TRBD2 (6 bases). CDR3 DNA (partial): TGTGCCAGCAGCCCGGACGGGGGTCCAGATACG. Translation: CASSPDGGPDT. The entire CDR3 sequence reads CASSPDGGPDTQYF.